Each of the 22 T cell receptor beta chains below was sequenced from the same sample in a study of identical twins. TCRdb independently ran MiXCR on the 5' RACE reads; one entry per CDR3 protein. The sample comprises about 210,000 distinct CDR3 sequences, around a tenth of which are singletons, and 5% to 6% rests with the top ten. The source material was memory (CD45RO+) T cells sorted from blood. These receptors all stem from a woman under 30 in good health.

The chain joins TRBV29-1 to TRBJ1-4, with TRBD1 as a possible D gene (6 bases). Germline V gene lookup returns CDR1 SQVTM and CDR2 ANQGSEA. The length of the CDR3 is 12 residues. The V and J ends lost 5 bases and 8 bases respectively, with 12 bases between them. As DNA, the CDR3 is TGCAGCGTTATGGACAGCCAAGAAAAACTGTTTTTT. Amino acids: CSVMDSQEKLFF.

The chain is built from TRBV13 and TRBJ1-1; D unclear. Germline loops: CDR1 PRHDT, CDR2 FYEKMQ (reference sequence). This CDR3 is built from 13 residues. V lost 6 bases, J lost 1 base, and 9 bases lay in between. CDR3: CASSSAWNTEAFF. As DNA, the CDR3 is TGTGCCAGCAGTTCCGCCTGGAACACTGAAGCTTTCTTT. Full variable domain (outside the CDR3, taken from reference TRBV13 and TRBJ1-1): AAGVIQSPRHLIKEKRETATLKCYPIPRHDTVYWYQQGPGQDPQFLISFYEKMQSDKGSIPDRFSAQQFSDYHSELNMSSLELGDSALYFCASSSAWNTEAFFGQGTRLTVV.

This clonotype was recorded at least ten times. The rearrangement links TRBV20-1 to TRBJ1-1; D is possibly TRBD1 (5 bases). Germline V gene data show CDR1 as DFQATT and CDR2 as SNEGSKA (reference sequence). This CDR3 has 12 amino acids. V was cut by 3 bases and J by 1 base, with 6 bases left in between. The CDR3: CSARGGNTEAFF. CDR3 DNA: TGCAGTGCTAGGGGGGGGAACACTGAAGCTTTCTTT.

This clonotype occurred a few times. The chain combines TRBV29-1 with TRBJ2-1; D gene uncertain. The germline V and J ends were trimmed by 3 bases and 7 bases, with 10 bases remaining between them. The CDR3 has 12 residues. The V gene's germline CDR1 is SQVTM and CDR2 ANQGSEA. The CDR3 DNA reads TGCAGCGTTGAGGTAGGGCCAAATGAGCAGTTCTTC. Protein: CSVEVGPNEQFF.

The table lists this clonotype with a few counts. The chain combines TRBV6-1 with TRBJ2-1; 7 nucleotides match TRBD2. CDR1 and CDR2 (germline): MNHNS, SASEGT. The V and J ends lost 5 bases and 5 bases, in that order; junction bases with no gene match: 3. This CDR3 has 13 residues. CDR3 sequence reads: CASSRTRNNEQFF. Here the CDR3 DNA reads TGTGCCAGCAGTAGGACTAGGAACAATGAGCAGTTCTTC.

The gene calls are TRBV4-3 and TRBJ1-2; 7 nucleotides match TRBD1. V was pared by 4 bases and J by 7 bases, with 9 bases of the junction left unmatched. Germline values: CDR1 LGHNA, CDR2 YSLEER. This CDR3 region has 14 residues. The CDR3 nucleotides are TGCGCCAGCAGCCTCGGAAAGGGGGCACCTGGCTACACCTTC. Translating gives CASSLGKGAPGYTF.

The chain joins TRBV7-2 to TRBJ2-1; the D gene is possibly TRBD2 (7 bases). Deletions cut 5 bases from V and 2 bases from J, with 16 bases between. Germline CDR1 is SGHTA and CDR2 is FQGNSA. CDR3 length equals 16 residues. The DNA of the CDR3 is TGTGCCAGCAGCCCCTGGGGAGGGGGAACCTACAATGAGCAGTTCTTC. It is translated as CASSPWGGGTYNEQFF.

This sequence joins TRBV6-2 or TRBV6-3 and TRBJ1-5, with TRBD1 identical over 8 bases. V gave up 8 bases and J gave up 4 bases; unmatched junction bases: 7. Per germline, CDR1 MNHEY and CDR2 SVGEGT. The CDR3 spans 14 residues. The CDR3 sequence: CASGRGRENQPQHF. The CDR3 DNA is TGTGCCAGCGGCAGGGGGCGAGAGAATCAGCCCCAGCATTTT.

The chain recombines TRBV6-2 or TRBV6-3 with TRBJ2-5; D is possibly TRBD1 or TRBD2 (5 bases each). This CDR3 is 14 amino acids long. Germline V lookup: CDR1 MNHEY, CDR2 SVGEGT. The V and J ends lost 2 bases and 7 bases respectively, with 14 bases between them. The CDR3 spells CASSYLGAAGTQYF. CDR3 bases: TGTGCCAGCAGTTACCTCGGGGCCGCGGGGACCCAGTACTTC.

Written as DNA, the CDR3 is TGTGCCAGCAGCCCCGGGGGAGTTAACTATGGCTACACCTTC. Its protein is CASSPGGVNYGYTF. V gene TRBV11-2 combines with J gene TRBJ1-2; weak D call: TRBD1 (5 bases). Trimming shortened V by 5 bases and J by 1 base, and 11 bases separated the two germline ends. This CDR3 has 14 residues. Germline V gives CDR1 SGHAT, CDR2 FQNNGV.

The V gene is TRBV25-1, the J gene TRBJ2-7; TRBD2 aligns across 10 bases. The trim removed 8 bases at V and 5 bases at J, leaving 6 bases unmatched. This CDR3 region has 13 residues. CDR1 and CDR2 (germline): MGHDK, SYGVNS. CDR3 nucleotide sequence: TGTGCCAGCGCTCTAGCGGGAGCCCACGAGCAGTACTTC. This codes for CASALAGAHEQYF.

This clonotype has only a few counts. This rearrangement joins TRBV27 to TRBJ2-1; D is possibly TRBD2 (5 bases). Germline V lookup: CDR1 MNHEY, CDR2 SMNVEV (reference sequence). V lost 2 bases, J lost 5 bases, and 13 bases lay in between. This CDR3 has 15 amino acids. As DNA, the CDR3 is TGTGCCAGCAGTTTAATAGGGAGTCGGGACAATGAGCAGTTCTTC. It encodes CASSLIGSRDNEQFF.

A few counts support this clonotype. This chain links TRBV30 with TRBJ1-1; 8 nucleotides agree with TRBD1. V shed 2 bases, J shed 4 bases, and the junction held 3 bases outside the gene matches. Germline assignment: CDR1 GTSNPN and CDR2 SVGIG (reference sequence). The CDR3 length is 13 residues. CDR3 DNA sequence: TGTGCCTGGAGTCCTGGGACAGGCACTGAAGCTTTCTTT. It translates to CAWSPGTGTEAFF.

The chain uses TRBV7-9 and TRBJ1-1; 10 nucleotides align to TRBD1. Germline V gene sequence: CDR1 SEHNR, CDR2 FQNEAQ (reference sequence). The junction had 9 bases not matched to a gene; V was cut back by 5 bases and J by 3 bases. The CDR3 totals 16 residues. This CDR3 reads CASSLGQGREDTEAFF. CDR3 nucleotides: TGTGCCAGCAGCCTGGGACAGGGGCGCGAGGACACTGAAGCTTTCTTT.

This clonotype showed up just a few times. The chain combines TRBV9 with TRBJ2-5, with D possibly TRBD2 on 5 matching bases. This CDR3 is 15 amino acids long. The V gene's germline CDR1 is SGDLS and CDR2 YYNGEE. Trimming took 0 bases from V and 5 from J, leaving 14 bases between them. CDR3 region: CASSVGAARHETQYF. DNA of the CDR3: TGTGCCAGCAGCGTAGGAGCGGCTAGACACGAGACCCAGTACTTC.

V usage is TRBV10-3 and J usage is TRBJ1-2; D is unresolved. V was clipped by 6 bases and J by 5 bases, with 10 bases between them. CDR3 length: 12 residues. CDR1 ENHRY and CDR2 SYGVKD come from the germline V gene. CDR3 nucleotides: TGTGCCATCAGCTTGCCGAATTATGGCTACACCTTC. The encoded protein is CAISLPNYGYTF.

The rearrangement links TRBV5-6 to TRBJ2-7; D remains ambiguous. CDR1 and CDR2 from the germline V gene are SGHDT and YYEEEE. There are 14 residues in the CDR3. Trimming pared 5 bases from V and 3 bases from J, leaving 15 bases between. The CDR3 bases are TGTGCCAGCAGAGAGAGGAACAGCCGCTACGAGCAGTACTTC. It is translated as CASRERNSRYEQYF. Filled out from reference TRBV5-6 and TRBJ2-7, the complete variable domain reads DAGVTQSPTHLIKTRGQQVTLRCSPKSGHDTVSWYQQALGQGPQFIFQYYEEEERQRGNFPDRFSGHQFPNYSSELNVNALLLGDSALYLCASRERNSRYEQYFGPGTRLTVT.

This clonotype was recorded a few times. CDR3 DNA: TGTGCCAGCAGTTTAGAACGGTGGGCCCCCAACAATGAGCAGTTCTTC. It codes for CASSLERWAPNNEQFF. The gene calls are TRBV27 and TRBJ2-1, with D hard to call. V lost 2 bases to trimming and J lost 5 bases, with 16 bases between them. The length of the CDR3 is 16 residues. From germline, CDR1 is MNHEY and CDR2 SMNVEV (reference sequence).

This clonotype was seen repeatedly, ten times or more. The CDR3 protein is CSSLWTSGETQYF. The DNA for the CDR3 is TGCAGTAGTCTTTGGACTAGCGGGGAGACCCAGTACTTC. The genes are TRBV20-1 and TRBJ2-5; 11 positions match TRBD2. The germline gives CDR1 DFQATT, CDR2 SNEGSKA (reference sequence). The CDR3 has 13 residues. Trimming removed 8 bases from V and 5 bases from J; junction bases left unmatched: 7.

The table lists this clonotype with many counts. The rearrangement uses TRBV4-1 and TRBJ2-1; D assignment may be TRBD1 or TRBD2 (5 bases each). This CDR3 has 19 residues. Germline V CDR1 and CDR2: MGHRA, YSYEKL. Trimming took off 1 base at V and 7 bases at J, with 26 bases between the two ends. DNA for the CDR3: TGCGCCAGCAGCCAAGGGCCAGTCTCCCCGGGGCGCATATTGAATGAGCAGTTCTTC. Protein: CASSQGPVSPGRILNEQFF.

This clonotype came up a few times. The rearrangement uses TRBV7-9 and TRBJ1-3, with D hard to call. CDR1 and CDR2 from the germline V gene are SEHNR and FQNEAQ (reference sequence). V was shortened by 1 base and J by 7 bases, with 14 bases between the two germline ends. CDR3 length: 15 amino acids. The CDR3 here is CASSLDSPGGNTIYF. The CDR3 DNA reads TGTGCCAGCAGCTTAGATAGCCCAGGAGGGAACACCATATATTTT.

This clonotype was seen more than once but under ten times. The V call is TRBV27, the J call TRBJ2-4, with TRBD2 as a possible D gene (6 bases). The germline V gene encodes CDR1 MNHEY and CDR2 SMNVEV (reference sequence). The germline V and J ends were trimmed by 5 bases and 2 bases, with 10 bases remaining between them. The CDR3 sequence is 14 residues long. Here the CDR3 DNA reads TGTGCCAGCAGTCCCCGCGGGACCAAAAACATTCAGTACTTC. Translating it yields CASSPRGTKNIQYF.